This entry is about one TCR beta chain. This clone has just a few counts. What this receptor recognizes is not known. No clone much larger than this one lies a single base away; base qualities are absent. In the paper's terms, the time point label means: blood 4 weeks post-SBRT, at nephrectomy. Per the publication, the treatment or condition label means: 15 Gy SBRT to primary tumor, nephrectomy 4 weeks later. Samples came from a clinical trial, in which primary renal cell carcinomas received 15 Gy stereotactic body radiation therapy followed by nephrectomy 4 weeks later. To track tumor-enriched clonotypes, serial peripheral blood was sampled from radiation-treated patients at baseline and at 2 weeks and 4 weeks after SBRT. Every patient had renal cell carcinoma of clear cell pathology. The QIAamp DNA Blood Mini Kit (Qiagen) was used to prepare genomic DNA for TCR sequencing. The analyses included just those samples that passed every quality control check.

TCR beta libraries were generated from genomic DNA with the immunoSEQ kit, following the manufacturer's recommendations. To prepare the libraries, a first multiplex PCR with proprietary primers was run, followed by a second PCR that added unique barcodes, and a bead cleanup was done after each round. A positive control reaction and a negative control reaction, both provided in the kit, were run with every batch of samples. The final libraries underwent checking on an Agilent 4200 TapeStation D1000 ScreenTape, volumetric pooling, and quantification by qPCR. An Illumina NextSeq500 fitted with a MidOutput 150-cycle cartridge performed the sequencing, running 156 Read1 cycles and 15 Index1 cycles with the kit's custom primers. The pooled library was loaded at approximately 1 pM with a roughly 20% PhiX control spike-in. In the authors' own workflow: The vendor-processed data were analyzed in R, and a clonotype was defined as all T cells that share the same CDR3 nucleotide sequence. In the clone abundance analyses, frequencies in each sample were normalized to that sample's 10,000 most abundant clones. Public T cell clones, which averaged fewer than five per sample, were removed prior to analysis. Tumor-enriched and baseline blood-enriched clonotypes were defined by at least a 32-fold difference in abundance between compartments. A beta-binomial differential abundance model was used to identify clonotypes that expanded or contracted between blood time points. Tumor-blood repertoire similarity was measured with the Baroni-Urbani and Buser coefficient, and group comparisons used two-tailed Wilcoxon tests in R. As stored in TCRdb, this immuneACCESS dataset retains in-frame rearrangements with V and J assigned. A fraction of the clones does not appear; measured against another copy, unresolved V genes explain less than half of the discrepancy, and the remainder lacks a known reason. V and J calls and clone size follow that table, whereas D and trimming were derived from the DNA. The sample includes just over 95,000 clones, with 75% to 85% observed a single time. Together, the top ten hold 6% to 9% of the sample.

This sample is part of a study of radiation and T cells in renal cell carcinoma (dated by TCRdb to about 2020). Some background on the complete study: In total, 50 to 60 samples underwent TCR beta sequencing: approximately 26 tumors plus 27 peripheral blood samples. The final blood draw took place at 4 weeks after radiation, the same time as nephrectomy. A total of over 4 million unique CDR3 nucleotide sequences, encoding 2.8 million or so unique CDR3 amino acid sequences, were found across all 50 or so samples.

Relative to germline, V is missing 4 bases and J is missing 3 bases, with 1 base of the junction outside any gene match. The CDR3, cysteine through phenylalanine, is 15 amino acids long. Only the CDR3 DNA stays, 45 bases, in frame from base 1. CDR1 SNHLY and CDR2 FYNNEI were looked up in the germline V gene. What the research found in general, with its limitations: Because no pretreatment tumor biopsies were available, whether clonotypes were present in the tumor at baseline could not be determined. In blood, the top tumor clonotypes increased from baseline to 2 weeks after radiation and then shrank by 4 weeks, which suggests a temporary expansion of tumor-resident clones. Tracking of blood repertoire dynamics stopped at roughly 4 weeks after treatment, with no follow-up past that point. Because the trial had a single-armed design, the trial could not examine how radiation dose or scheduling affected the TCR repertoire.

The input for sequencing was blood, taken from a patient whose treatment included radiotherapy and nephrectomy. The chain employs TRBV2 and TRBJ2-5; 14 central nucleotides agree with TRBD2. The receptor was isolated from a man between 60 and 75 years old with renal cell carcinoma. The nucleotide sequence reads TGTGCCAGCAGTGGGGGACTAGCGGGGGAAGAGACCCAGTACTTC. It translates as CASSGGLAGEETQYF.